A selection of T cell receptor beta chains follows, all from one sample in a study. TCRdb's copy holds only in-frame clones and misses some; the assay was immunoSEQ multiplex PCR. Of about 68,000 clones detected, over 85% appear once; the ten largest clones hold less than 4.5%. The specimen sequenced was PBMCs. The receptors were sampled from a man aged 40-55 years with rheumatoid arthritis. The CDR3 runs from the conserved cysteine through the conserved F or W. D genes are given only for firm matches. Expanded clones get a size class; other rows say once, few or many, or leave the size out.

>NA|NA|TRBJ1-5|TRBV2
CASSDVLGRGNQPQHF
TGTGCCAGCAGTGATGTTTTGGGGAGAGGCAATCAGCCCCAGCATTTT
>NA|few|TRBJ1-5|TRBV28
CASSLGQGNQPQHF
TGTGCCAGCAGTCTGGGACAAGGCAATCAGCCCCAGCATTTT
>TRBD1|NA|TRBJ2-5|TRBV7-7
CASSLASTGGKETQYF
TGTGCTAGCAGCTTAGCGAGTACAGGGGGGAAAGAGACCCAGTACTTC
>TRBD1|NA|TRBJ1-5|TRBV11-2
CASSFSARGTGGGNQPQHF
TGTGCCAGCAGCTTCTCGGCGAGAGGGACAGGGGGGGGTAATCAGCCCCAGCATTTT
>NA|NA|TRBJ1-5|TRBV19
CASSIVRGGNQPQHF
TGTGCCAGTAGTATAGTCAGGGGTGGGAATCAGCCCCAGCATTTT
>NA|NA|TRBJ1-6|TRBV4-2
CASSQVGNNSPLHF
TGTGCCAGCAGCCAAGTCGGCAATAATTCACCCCTCCACTTT
>NA|NA|TRBJ2-5|TRBV19
CASRRGPAETQYF
TGTGCCAGCCGGCGGGGCCCCGCGGAGACCCAGTACTTC
>NA|NA|TRBJ2-3|TRBV11-2
CASRLPGRSTDTQYF
TGTGCCAGCAGACTACCTGGACGGAGCACAGATACGCAGTATTTT
>NA|NA|TRBJ2-5|TRBV29-1
CSARRGDETQYF
TGCAGCGCTCGGAGAGGGGATGAGACCCAGTACTTC
>NA|NA|TRBJ2-1|TRBV4-3
CASSQGSVFIAGQYNEQFF
TGCGCCAGCAGCCAAGGGAGCGTTTTCATAGCGGGACAGTACAATGAGCAGTTCTTC
>NA|once|TRBJ2-4|TRBV13
CASSLSTFAKNIQYF
TGTGCCAGCAGCTTAAGTACTTTCGCCAAAAACATTCAGTACTTC